The clone carrying this TCR beta chain appeared a few times. These data come from a study of T-cell memory formation after mild COVID-19. Losses at the gene ends were 0 bases for V and 2 bases for J; bases not matched to a gene: 10. In germline, CDR1 is SGHRS, CDR2 YFSETQ. This CDR3 comprises 17 residues. TCRdb reprocessed the 5' RACE reads via MiXCR and lists one record per CDR3 protein. Found here are around 390,000 distinct CDR3 sequences, roughly 15% of them singletons; the top ten hold 20% to 25%. The chain links TRBV5-1 to TRBJ1-2, with 7 nucleotides matching TRBD1. This receptor was obtained from a man aged 18 to 35 who had mild COVID-19 (a few samples of this study predate the infection). Cell type and time point are not known. The sample taken for sequencing was PBMCs or a T cell subset sorted from them (not recorded which). The CDR3 sequence: CASSLGLQGVINYGYTF. The CDR3 DNA follows: TGCGCCAGCAGCTTGGGCCTGCAGGGGGTTATCAACTATGGCTACACCTTC.